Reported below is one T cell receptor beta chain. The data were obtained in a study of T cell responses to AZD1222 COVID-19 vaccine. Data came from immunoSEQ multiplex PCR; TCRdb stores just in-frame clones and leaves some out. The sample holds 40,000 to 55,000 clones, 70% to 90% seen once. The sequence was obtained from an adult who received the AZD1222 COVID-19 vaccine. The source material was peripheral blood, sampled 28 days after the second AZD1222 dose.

Here the CDR3 reads CASSFNKYNEQFF. CDR3 sequence (DNA): TGTGCCAGCAGTTTTAATAAGTACAATGAGCAGTTCTTC. V is TRBV27 and J is TRBJ2-1; D uncertain. Trimming removed 3 bases at V and 4 bases at J, with 7 bases between. Germline-derived CDR1 and CDR2 are MNHEY and SMNVEV (reference sequence). The CDR3 has 13 amino acids.